The following is a TCR beta chain sequence with its context. No antigen is known for it. V lost 1 base to trimming and J lost 6 bases; unmatched junction nucleotides: 5. Germline values: CDR1 SGHTA, CDR2 FQGTGA. This CDR3 is 15 amino acids long. The primer mix had 60 Vbeta and 13 Jbeta primers. Study processing details: Approximately 83 million unique TCR beta chains, 9 million to 11 million shared, were counted in a later analysis. The assay was immunoSEQ multiplex PCR, and TCRdb's table has in-frame clones only and misses some. D and trimming were read from the DNA, whereas the V and J calls and clone size are those reported in that table. This table has some 130,000 clones, roughly 83% appearing once. This sample stems from a study of cytomegalovirus exposure and HLA in healthy donors. General observations from the study: The authors later found TCR association rates varying by HLA locus, with DRB1 most and HLA-C fewest. TCR beta V- and J-gene trimming was later associated with a missense DCLRE1C variant.

V usage is TRBV7-3 and J usage is TRBJ2-1; TRBD2 matches at 8 bases. The origin of this receptor is a man younger than 35 in good health and CMV-seronegative. The sequencing sample was made of PBMCs. CDR3 nucleotides: TGTGCCAGCAGCTTAAACGTCGGGAGGGCCAATGAGCAGTTCTTC. Encoded protein: CASSLNVGRANEQFF.